This T cell receptor (beta chain) was sequenced for a study of regulatory T cells in long-lasting Graves disease. Looked up from germline, CDR1 is DFQATT and CDR2 is SNEGSKA (reference sequence). This CDR3 is built from 14 residues. Trimming took off 6 bases at V and 0 bases at J, with 12 bases between the two ends. This clonotype has a count of ten or more. Noted time point: newly diagnosed GD, antithyroid drugs for less than 3 months. With RNA extracted from PBMCs as input, the TCR library was made. For TCR beta, libraries came from iRepertoire HTBI primers and Arm-PCR of CDR3 regions. TCRdb itself ran the multiplex PCR reads through MiXCR, one entry per CDR3 protein. The data contain 500,000 or so distinct CDR3 sequences, 16% of them singletons. The same sample was also studied in work on T cells in Graves' hyperthyroidism and ophthalmopathy.

The chain links TRBV20-1 to TRBJ1-5; a possible D gene is TRBD1 (6 bases). Source: peripheral blood mononuclear cells (PBMCs), taken at new diagnosis, from a patient treated with antithyroid drugs. This receptor was obtained from a woman aged 40 to 65 with Graves disease. The CDR3 DNA follows: TGCAGTGCAACCGACAGGTATAGCAATCAGCCCCAGCATTTT. This translates into CSATDRYSNQPQHF.